These 15 T cell receptor beta chains originate from one sample sequenced in a study of T cell responses to AZD1222 COVID-19 vaccine. TCRdb's copy holds only in-frame clones and misses some; the assay was immunoSEQ multiplex PCR. This table holds about 90,000 clones, almost 90% found once. The sequencing used peripheral blood, collected on day 0 of MenACWY control vaccination. The receptors here all came from an adult in good health.

The chain carries TRBV5-4 and TRBJ1-1; 8 bases agree with TRBD1. The junction had 20 bases not matched to a gene; V was cut back by 4 bases and J by 6 bases. Per germline, CDR1 SGHNT and CDR2 YYREEE (reference sequence). The CDR3 has 18 amino acids. This chain's CDR3 is CASSPGGRGSGSESEAFF. CDR3 bases: TGTGCCAGCAGCCCAGGGGGCAGGGGTAGTGGATCAGAGTCTGAAGCTTTCTTT.

This clone was seen only once. The chain's CDR3 is CSVENSVATF. CDR3 DNA: TGCAGCGTTGAAAATTCAGTTGCGACCTTC. The gene calls are TRBV29-1 and TRBJ1-2, with D hard to call. Germline CDR1 reads SQVTM; CDR2 reads ANQGSEA. Trimming left V 2 bases short and J 14 bases short, with 12 bases between. This CDR3 contains 10 residues.

The V gene is TRBV7-9, the J gene TRBJ1-5; possibly TRBD1 for D (6 bases). This CDR3 spans 14 amino acids. Germline lookup yields CDR1 SEHNR and CDR2 FQNEAQ (reference sequence). V shed 5 bases and J shed 3 bases, with 11 bases lying between them. CDR3 in amino acids: CASSQGGTNQPQHF. The DNA of the CDR3 is TGTGCCAGCAGCCAAGGGGGGACCAATCAGCCCCAGCATTTT.

As concerns this clone: The sample contains more than one DNA sequence encoding this CDR3. The chain carries TRBV5-1 and TRBJ2-7; D unresolved. Trimming took off 0 bases at V and 1 base at J, with 8 bases between the two ends. Germline V CDR1 and CDR2: SGHRS, YFSETQ. This CDR3 is built from 14 residues. The CDR3 here is CASSLDSSSYEQYF. The DNA for the CDR3 is TGCGCCAGCAGCTTGGACAGCAGTTCCTACGAGCAGTACTTC. Together with reference TRBV5-1 and TRBJ2-7, the CDR3 gives the full variable domain: KAGVTQTPRYLIKTRGQQVTLSCSPISGHRSVSWYQQTPGQGLQFLFEYFSETQRNKGNFPGRFSGRQFSNSRSEMNVSTLELGDSALYLCASSLDSSSYEQYFGPGTRLTVT.

The chain is built from TRBV14 and TRBJ1-4, with no clear D. The CDR3 is 13 amino acids. CDR1 is SGHDN, CDR2 FVKESK, per germline. V lost 4 bases, J lost 8 bases, and 11 bases lay in between. CDR3 nucleotide sequence: TGTGCCAGCAGCCCACGAAGGTTAGAAAAACTGTTTTTT. It translates to CASSPRRLEKLFF. Complete variable domain (other parts from reference TRBV14 and TRBJ1-4): EAGVTQFPSHSVIEKGQTVTLRCDPISGHDNLYWYRRVMGKEIKFLLHFVKESKQDESGMPNNRFLAERTGGTYSTLKVQPAELEDSGVYFCASSPRRLEKLFFGSGTQLSVL.

The genes are TRBV29-1 and TRBJ1-1, with TRBD1 identical over 8 bases. The CDR3 sequence is 13 residues long. Germline trimming cut 5 bases from V and 3 bases from J; bases unmatched to any gene: 5. Germline CDR1 SQVTM, CDR2 ANQGSEA. The CDR3 here is CSVTTGAYTEAFF. In DNA, the CDR3 is TGCAGCGTTACGACAGGGGCGTACACTGAAGCTTTCTTT.

The chain employs TRBV19 and TRBJ1-2; D gene ambiguous. Germline V gene sequence: CDR1 LNHDA, CDR2 SQIVND (reference sequence). Trimming removed 0 bases at V and 8 bases at J, with 10 bases between. This CDR3 comprises 13 residues. The CDR3 DNA reads as TGTGCCAGTAGTATAGATCCGGTCGGAGGCTACACCTTC. As protein: CASSIDPVGGYTF.

The chain carries TRBV27 and TRBJ1-1; perhaps TRBD1 as D (6 bases). V was cut by 6 bases and J by 5 bases, with 16 bases left in between. Germline CDR1 reads MNHEY; CDR2 reads SMNVEV (reference sequence). CDR3 length: 14 residues. The CDR3 DNA reads as TGTGCCAGCAGCCCCTGGGGGGGCGAAACTGAAGCTTTCTTT. Translating gives CASSPWGGETEAFF.

The rearrangement links TRBV5-4 to TRBJ2-5; TRBD1 might be the D (5 bases). The CDR3 totals 13 residues. With 0 bases removed from V and 2 bases from J, the gap between germline ends came to 5 bases. The germline V gene encodes CDR1 SGHNT and CDR2 YYREEE (reference sequence). The chain's CDR3 is CASSLGQQETQYF. The DNA for the CDR3 is TGTGCCAGCAGCTTGGGACAGCAAGAGACCCAGTACTTC.

The gene calls are TRBV11-1 and TRBJ2-2, with 8 positions matching TRBD2. Germline CDR1 and CDR2: SGHAT and FQDESV (reference sequence). J gave up 6 bases and V 7 bases, and 7 bases lay outside the gene matches. The CDR3 spans 14 residues. The CDR3: CASTARGGAGELFF. The CDR3 DNA reads TGTGCCAGCACCGCCCGGGGGGGGGCCGGGGAGCTGTTTTTT.

J is TRBJ1-1 and V is TRBV6-2 or TRBV6-3; D not resolved. Germline V gives CDR1 MNHEY, CDR2 SVGEGT. V was clipped by 5 bases and J by 2 bases, with 9 bases between them. This CDR3 comprises 13 residues. CDR3 in amino acids: CASSRDQNTEAFF. The CDR3 region has the DNA TGTGCCAGCAGTCGCGACCAAAACACTGAAGCTTTCTTT.

This chain links TRBV25-1 with TRBJ2-1; 7 bases fit TRBD2. V lost 1 base to trimming and J lost 0 bases; unmatched junction nucleotides: 0. Germline V gene sequence: CDR1 MGHDK, CDR2 SYGVNS. CDR3 length: 15 residues. The CDR3 protein is CASSEWGGSYNEQFF. In nucleotides, the CDR3 is TGTGCCAGCAGTGAATGGGGGGGCTCCTACAATGAGCAGTTCTTC.

The V call is TRBV6-5, the J call TRBJ2-7; TRBD2 aligns across 9 bases. Germline CDR1 is MNHEY and CDR2 is SVGAGI. The CDR3 contains 14 residues. The trim removed 6 bases at V and 2 bases at J, leaving 5 bases unmatched. The CDR3 protein is CASRMTSGPYEQYF. DNA of the CDR3: TGTGCCAGCAGGATGACTAGCGGCCCCTACGAGCAGTACTTC.

This chain uses TRBV2 with TRBJ2-5; no firm D call. V lost 2 bases, J lost 5 bases, and 12 bases lay in between. The germline V gene has CDR1 SNHLY and CDR2 FYNNEI. CDR3 size: 14 residues. For the CDR3, the DNA is TGTGCCAGCAGTGAATGGGTCACCTTGGAGACCCAGTACTTC. Translation: CASSEWVTLETQYF.

This rearrangement joins TRBV11-2 to TRBJ2-6; the D gene is possibly TRBD1 (6 bases). CDR1 SGHAT and CDR2 FQNNGV come from the germline V gene. The CDR3 contains 17 residues. Trimming stripped 5 bases from V and 0 bases from J, with 14 bases between. The CDR3 here is CASSRNRVSSGANVLTF. CDR3 nucleotide sequence: TGTGCCAGCAGCAGAAACAGGGTCAGCTCTGGGGCCAACGTCCTGACTTTC.